Shown below are 2 T cell receptor beta chains from a single sample sequenced in a study of T cell clonotyping in hematopoietic cell transplantation. TCRdb's table, derived via immunoSEQ multiplex PCR, lists solely in-frame clones and lacks some. Altogether approximately 9,700 clones are present, 77% being singletons, with the ten largest covering more than 7.5%. The material was PBMCs, obtained 30 days after allogeneic stem cell transplant. The source of these receptors is a female patient aged 40 to 55 who had an allogeneic stem cell transplant from a related donor, so T cells may come from the graft donor. Some clones in this sample may be carry-over from other donors' samples.

This clone was seen only a few times. The V gene is TRBV6-1, the J gene TRBJ2-6, with D possibly being TRBD1 (5 bases). Germline CDR1 MNHNS, CDR2 SASEGT. The CDR3 is 15 residues long. The ends were cut back, 3 bases at V and 2 bases at J, with 8 bases in the middle. The CDR3: CASSEEGAGANVLTF. CDR3 DNA: TGTGCCAGCAGTGAGGAAGGGGCTGGGGCCAACGTCCTGACTTTC.

The chain recombines TRBV6-1 with TRBJ1-2; D is undetermined. Germline lookup yields CDR1 MNHNS and CDR2 SASEGT. Trimming took off 2 bases at V and 2 bases at J, with 6 bases between the two ends. The CDR3 contains 13 residues. CDR3 residues: CASSESGNYGYTF. CDR3 nucleotide sequence: TGTGCCAGCAGTGAATCCGGCAACTATGGCTACACCTTC.